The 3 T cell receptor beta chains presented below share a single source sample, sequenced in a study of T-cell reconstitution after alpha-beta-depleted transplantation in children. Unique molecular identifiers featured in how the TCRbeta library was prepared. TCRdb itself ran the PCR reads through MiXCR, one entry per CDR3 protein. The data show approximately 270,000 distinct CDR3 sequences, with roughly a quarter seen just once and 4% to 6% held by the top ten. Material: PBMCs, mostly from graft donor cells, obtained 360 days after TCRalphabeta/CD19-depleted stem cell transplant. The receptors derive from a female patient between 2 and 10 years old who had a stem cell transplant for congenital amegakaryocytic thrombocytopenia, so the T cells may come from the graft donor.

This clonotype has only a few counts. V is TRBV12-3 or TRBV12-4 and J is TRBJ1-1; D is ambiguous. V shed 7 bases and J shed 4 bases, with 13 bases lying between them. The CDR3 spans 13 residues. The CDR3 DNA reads TGTGCCAGCACCTCTAGCGTGACCACTGAAGCTTTCTTT. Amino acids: CASTSSVTTEAFF.

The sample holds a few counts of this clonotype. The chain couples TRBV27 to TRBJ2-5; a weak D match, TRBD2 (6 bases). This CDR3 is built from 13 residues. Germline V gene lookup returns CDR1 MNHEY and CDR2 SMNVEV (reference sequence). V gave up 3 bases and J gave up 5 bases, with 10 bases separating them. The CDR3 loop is CASSFRSGETQYF. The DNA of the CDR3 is TGTGCCAGCAGTTTTAGAAGCGGGGAGACCCAGTACTTC.

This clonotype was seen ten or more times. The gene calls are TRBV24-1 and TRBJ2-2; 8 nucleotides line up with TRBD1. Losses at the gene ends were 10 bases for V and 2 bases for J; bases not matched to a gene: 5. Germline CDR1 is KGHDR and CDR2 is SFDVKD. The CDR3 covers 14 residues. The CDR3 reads CATSGQANTGELFF. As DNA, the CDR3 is TGTGCCACTTCGGGACAGGCTAACACCGGGGAGCTGTTTTTT.